This T cell receptor beta chain was retrieved from a study of T cell repertoires in cytomegalovirus infection (dated by TCRdb to between 2018 and 2020). For the study in its entirety: Because public TCR beta signatures pointed to carriage of CMV infection together with the matching HLA type, the HLA type of each donor mattered for the analysis.

About this clonotype itself: The antigen it recognizes is unknown. Nothing much larger sits one base from this clone, and base qualities are not available.

In the germline V gene (reference sequence), CDR1 corresponds to SGHKS and CDR2 to YYEKEE. The CDR3, cysteine through phenylalanine, is 12 amino acids long. The only DNA kept is the CDR3, 36 bases in frame from the first base. Clipping removes 4 bases from V and 8 bases from J, with 2 as the unmatched junction base count. Broader findings and caveats from the paper: The ex vivo response was dominated by HLA-C-restricted CMV-specific TCR beta clonotypes, which also provided the single most frequent clonotype in two of eight donors. Carriers of CMV infection plus the relevant HLA type were discriminated by the cumulative frequency of public TCR beta family members in the study cohort and in an independent roughly 320-donor cohort.

The instrument given in TCRdb is Illumina HiSeq 1500. TCRdb itself trimmed the public reads at Q25 with fastp, ran MiXCR and retained productive beta chains. CDR3 protein duplicates are merged, each entry listing the most common genes and DNA. This sample is represented by 250,000 or so distinct CDR3 sequences; about 17% of them were singletons. The ten top clones hold approximately 51% of the sample. The sequencing input was CD8+ T cells from PBMCs. Here the chain combines TRBV5-5 and TRBJ2-1, and 8 junction bases match TRBD1. This TCR derives from a human donor in good health (CMV status not recorded). Some clones in this sample may be carry-over from other donors' samples. The CDR3 corresponds to CASSETGDEQFF. In nucleotides, the sequence is TGTGCCAGCAGCGAGACAGGGGATGAGCAGTTCTTC.